This is a list of T cell receptor beta chains from one sample in a study of tumor-infiltrating lymphocytes in primary liver carcinoma. TCRdb re-analysed the multiplex PCR reads in MiXCR, keeping a single row per CDR3 protein. The table records 95,000 to 100,000 distinct CDR3 sequences, about 63% of them present only once. Sequencing input: liver tumor tissue from sampling region 2. The source is a woman aged 55-69 years with primary liver carcinoma and hepatitis B virus infection. The CDR3 runs from the conserved cysteine through the conserved F or W. Each record gives: V gene, D gene, clone size, J gene, CDR3 DNA, CDR3 protein. The D gene is left open where the match is weak. Clone size appears in some rows only: once, few, many, or a class for an expanded clone.

>TRBV28|TRBD2|NA|TRBJ2-7
TGTGCCAGCAGTCGCACGGGACTAGCGGGAGGGCGCGACGAGCAGTACTTC
CASSRTGLAGGRDEQYF
>TRBV29-1|TRBD1|NA|TRBJ1-1
TGCAGCGTTCTCAAGGGGCAGGGGGCGACTGAAGATTTCTTT
CSVLKGQGATEDFF
>TRBV30|TRBD1|many|TRBJ2-5
TGTGCCTGGAGTGTGGGACAGGTTCAAGAGACCCAGTACTTC
CAWSVGQVQETQYF
>TRBV10-3|NA|NA|TRBJ1-5
TGTGCCGTCAGCGAGAACGCGCGACAGGATCAGCCCCAGCATTTT
CAVSENARQDQPQHF
>TRBV14|NA|many|TRBJ2-1
TGTGCCAGCAGCCAAGTCCGTGGCGTATCCTACAATGAGCAGTTCTTC
CASSQVRGVSYNEQFF
>TRBV29-1|NA|NA|TRBJ2-5
TGCAGAGTTCCAGAATGGCGGAATGGAGAGACCCAGTACTTC
CRVPEWRNGETQYF
>TRBV6-1|NA|NA|TRBJ2-7
TGTGCCATCAGTATAGGGCACCGTCGGGCCTACGAGCAGTACTTC
CAISIGHRRAYEQYF
>TRBV11-1|TRBD2|NA|TRBJ2-1
TGTGTCAGCAGCGACGGACTAGCGGTCCATGAACAGTTCTTC
CVSSDGLAVHEQFF
>TRBV30|TRBD1|NA|TRBJ1-5
TGTGCCTGGGGGACAGGGTACAATCAGCCCCAGCATTTT
CAWGTGYNQPQHF
>TRBV12-3/TRBV12-4|NA|NA|TRBJ2-1
TGTGCCAGCACTTTAGAGGGGGTATGGTACAATGAGCAGTTCTTC
CASTLEGVWYNEQFF
>TRBV19|NA|few|TRBJ1-5
TGTGCCAGTAGTAAGGAGCGGTATCAGCCCCAGCATTTT
CASSKERYQPQHF
>TRBV4-2|NA|NA|TRBJ2-7
TGTGCCAGCAGCCAGGGGGCCTTAAACTCCTACGGACAGTACTTC
CASSQGALNSYGQYF
>TRBV6-5|NA|many|TRBJ2-2
TGTGCCAGCAGTCCCGAGCGGATCACCGGGGAGCTGTTTTTT
CASSPERITGELFF
>TRBV28|NA|many|TRBJ2-2
TGTGCCAGCAGGGACCTCGACAGGCCCAACACCGGGGAGCTGTTTTTT
CASRDLDRPNTGELFF
>TRBV11-2|NA|medium-sized|TRBJ1-2
TGTGCCAGCAGCTTAGAGAGTGCGGGTTACTATGGCTACACCTTC
CASSLESAGYYGYTF
>TRBV6-1|NA|many|TRBJ2-5
TGTGCCAGCAGTGCAAGGGGGGACTTCTTGGAGACCCAGTACTTC
CASSARGDFLETQYF
>TRBV7-9|NA|once|TRBJ2-1
TGTGCCAGCAATGACAACTACAATGAGCAGTTTTTC
CASNDNYNEQFF
>TRBV28|NA|few|TRBJ1-5
TGTGCCAGCAGTTTATCAGGGGTATTGGGGCAGCCCCAGCATTTT
CASSLSGVLGQPQHF